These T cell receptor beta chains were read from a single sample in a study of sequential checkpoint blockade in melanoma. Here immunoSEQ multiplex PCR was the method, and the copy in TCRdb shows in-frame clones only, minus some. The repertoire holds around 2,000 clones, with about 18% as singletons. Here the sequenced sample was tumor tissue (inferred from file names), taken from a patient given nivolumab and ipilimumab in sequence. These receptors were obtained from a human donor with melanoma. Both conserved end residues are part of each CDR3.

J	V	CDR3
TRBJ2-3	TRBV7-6	CASSQGSTSGGTYTDTQYF
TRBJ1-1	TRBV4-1	CASSQTATGGGVNTEAFF
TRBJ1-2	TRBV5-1	CASSLEGSLAGGYTF
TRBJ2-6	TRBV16	CASSPRAGANVLTF
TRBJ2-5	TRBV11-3	CASSLVTPGETQYF
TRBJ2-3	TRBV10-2	CASSESVGGADTQYF
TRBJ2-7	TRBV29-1	CSVEDAGTVSYEQYF
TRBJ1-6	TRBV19	CASSIERVSAANSPLHF
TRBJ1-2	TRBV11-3	CASSPVVYGETNYGYTF
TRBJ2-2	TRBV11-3	CASSLGPAWANTGELFF
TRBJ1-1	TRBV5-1	CASSLRQGGRNTEAFF
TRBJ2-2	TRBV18	CASSPRQGAGELFF
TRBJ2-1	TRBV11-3	CASSHPGRGEYNEQFF
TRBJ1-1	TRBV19	CATTDRAKPEAFF
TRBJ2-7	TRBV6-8	CASSYSKDSREQYF
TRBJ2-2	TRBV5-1	CASSYSGTGGIGELFF
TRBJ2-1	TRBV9	CASSVATGTTGNEQFF
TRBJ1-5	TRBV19	CALATGVDNQPQHF
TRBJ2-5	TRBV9	CASSGLGGAEETQYF
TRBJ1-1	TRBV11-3	CASSSSGGLNTEAFF
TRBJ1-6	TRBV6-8	CASSDERGAPLHF
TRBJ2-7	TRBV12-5	CASGQGGFGQYF
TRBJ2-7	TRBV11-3	CASSLVSPLGFYEQYF
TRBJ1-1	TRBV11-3	CASSPTSSDPEAFF
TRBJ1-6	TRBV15	CATSRAGGANNSPLHF
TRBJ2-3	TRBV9	CASSVNPIIIGGSTDTQYF
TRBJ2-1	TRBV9	CASSNSIRGELGSYNEQFF
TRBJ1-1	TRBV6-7	CARDPHIEAFF
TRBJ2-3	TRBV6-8	CASSYTALAEHTDTQYF
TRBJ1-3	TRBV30	CAWKKAGNTIYF
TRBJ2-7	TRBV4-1	CASSQGTSSYEQYF
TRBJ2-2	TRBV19	CASSIRGGTGGTGELFF
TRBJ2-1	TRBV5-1	CASSGARGRDNEQFF
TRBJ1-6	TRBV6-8	CASSYSRGSANSPLHF
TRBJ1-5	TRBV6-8	CASSLAGGNQPQHF
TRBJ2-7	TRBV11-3	CASTIGTPLHWQYF
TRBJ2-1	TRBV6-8	CASRGQGAFYNEQFF
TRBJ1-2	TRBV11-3	CASSPKGGQGYGYTF
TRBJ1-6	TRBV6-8	CASSYLDRGSPLHF
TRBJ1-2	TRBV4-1	CASSQESGAGYGYTF
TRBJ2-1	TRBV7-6	CASSRFHWDRGNEQFF
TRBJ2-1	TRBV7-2	CASSLNLYNEQFF
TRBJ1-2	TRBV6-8	CASSTADLGGYTF
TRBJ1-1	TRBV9	CASSVDGRWNTEAFF
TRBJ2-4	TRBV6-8	CAIKDEGDRGIQYF
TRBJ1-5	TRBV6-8	CASSPGSLGQPQHF
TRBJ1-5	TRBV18	CASSPQSNQPQHF
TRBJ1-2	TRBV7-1	CASSLKGGYGYTF
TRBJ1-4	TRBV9	CASSEEGYEKLFF
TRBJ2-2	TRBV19	CASSPQGRAGGELFF